The rows below give T cell receptor beta chains drawn from one sample of a study of a mutant IDH1 vaccine in newly diagnosed glioma. Clones were sequenced by immunoSEQ multiplex PCR, and TCRdb holds only the in-frame ones, with some missing. Here the sample spans 25,000 to 30,000 clones, about 90% being singletons. The antigens of these receptors remain unknown. The specimen comprised PBMCs, sampled from a glioma patient whose treatment included an IDH1 peptide vaccine. Source of these receptors: a man in his late teens or twenties with glioma. Both conserved end residues are part of each CDR3. A D gene is named only where the DNA matches it firmly. Size values are once, few and many counts, or a class for expanded clones, and some rows have none.

V	J	size	D	DNA	CDR3
TRBV6-1	TRBJ2-5	NA	NA	TGTGCTAGCGGGGGAACAGGGGGGCAAGAGACCCAGTACTTC	CASGGTGGQETQYF
TRBV4-1	TRBJ2-7	NA	TRBD2	TGCGCCAGCAGCCAGATACTAGCGGCAACCTACGAGCAGTACTTC	CASSQILAATYEQYF
TRBV27	TRBJ1-1	NA	TRBD1	TGTGCCAGCACCCCCCTGACAGGGGCCTATGAAGCTTTCTTT	CASTPLTGAYEAFF
TRBV4-1	TRBJ2-7	NA	NA	TGCGCCAGCAGCCAAAATCAGGGACCCTACGAGCAGTACTTC	CASSQNQGPYEQYF
TRBV18	TRBJ2-7	NA	NA	TGTGCCAGCTCACCCGGGCCCCGCTCCTACGAGCAGTACTTC	CASSPGPRSYEQYF
TRBV29-1	TRBJ2-5	few	NA	TGCAGCGTTGACTTATATACTACCGATTGGGAGACCCAGTACTTC	CSVDLYTTDWETQYF
TRBV5-1	TRBJ2-7	NA	NA	TGCGCCAGCAGCTTGGGGGGGGGACAGAGTTCCTACGAGCAGTACTTC	CASSLGGGQSSYEQYF
TRBV6-5	TRBJ2-1	medium-sized	TRBD2	TGTGCCAGCAGTACCGGGACTAGCGGCTACAATGAGCAGTTCTTC	CASSTGTSGYNEQFF
TRBV4-1	TRBJ2-7	NA	TRBD2	TGCGCCAGCAGCCAAGCTGGCGGGAGCGCTCGCTACGAGCAGTACTTC	CASSQAGGSARYEQYF
TRBV4-1	TRBJ1-1	NA	NA	TGCGCCAGCAGCCATCCGAAGGTTTACACTGAAGCTTTCTTT	CASSHPKVYTEAFF
TRBV4-1	TRBJ1-1	NA	NA	TGCGCCAGCAGCCCTCCGTGGGGGGCCAGAACTGAAGCTTTCTTT	CASSPPWGARTEAFF
TRBV28	TRBJ1-4	NA	NA	TGTGCCAGCAGTTCCAATCTCCCCCCGGCTGGTGAAAAACTGTTTTTT	CASSSNLPPAGEKLFF
TRBV19	TRBJ1-5	NA	NA	TGTGCCAGTAGTATAGGGGGGGCCTCGAGACAGCCCCAGCATTTT	CASSIGGASRQPQHF
TRBV15	TRBJ1-1	NA	NA	TGTGCCACCAGCAGAGATGAGGGCAGGACTGAAGCTTTCTTT	CATSRDEGRTEAFF
TRBV2	TRBJ1-3	NA	NA	TGTGCCAGCAGTGTCGAGGCCTTCGGAAACACCATATATTTT	CASSVEAFGNTIYF
TRBV25-1	TRBJ1-2	NA	TRBD1	TGTGCCAGCCGCGGACAGGGGGAGGGCTACACCTTC	CASRGQGEGYTF
TRBV30	TRBJ2-1	NA	TRBD2	TGTGCCTGGAGTCCCTTAGCGGGAGTGGTTGAGCAGTTCTTC	CAWSPLAGVVEQFF
TRBV19	TRBJ1-1	NA	NA	TGTGCCAGTAGTCCAAGGGCCGATTTCACTGAAGCTTTCTTT	CASSPRADFTEAFF
TRBV30	TRBJ1-3	NA	NA	TGTGCCTGGAGTAGACCAAGCTCTGGAAACACCATATATTTT	CAWSRPSSGNTIYF
TRBV6-5	TRBJ2-2	NA	TRBD1	TGTGCCAGCAGTTACGGACAGGAAGTCGGGGAGCTGTTTTTT	CASSYGQEVGELFF
TRBV7-8	TRBJ2-5	NA	TRBD2	TGTGCCAGCAGCGGACATCGGGGAGGGGAGACCCAGTACTTC	CASSGHRGGETQYF
TRBV7-6	TRBJ2-1	once	TRBD2	TGTGCCAGCAGCTCCTTAGCGGGAGGGTATGAGCAGTTCTTC	CASSSLAGGYEQFF
TRBV5-6	TRBJ1-3	NA	NA	TGTGCCAGCAGCTTCTGGCAACTCTCTGGAAACACCATATATTTT	CASSFWQLSGNTIYF
TRBV6-5	TRBJ1-4	NA	NA	TGTGCCAGCAGGCAAGAGCCGGGACCTCCATTGAGACTGTTTTTT	CASRQEPGPPLRLFF
TRBV28	TRBJ2-2	NA	TRBD2	TGTGCCAGCAGTTTATACGGGGGGTCTGTGGGCGGGGAGCTGTTTTTT	CASSLYGGSVGGELFF
TRBV30	TRBJ1-5	NA	NA	TGTGCCTGGAGTTCCCGGGCCGCCGAGAGCAATCAGCCCCAGCATTTT	CAWSSRAAESNQPQHF
TRBV6-5	TRBJ1-2	once	NA	TGTGCCAGCACTACGGGACGGTCTAACTATGGCTACACCTTC	CASTTGRSNYGYTF
TRBV6-6	TRBJ1-5	NA	NA	TGTGCCAGCAGTTACTCAGGGATACAGCCCCAGCATTTT	CASSYSGIQPQHF
TRBV4-1	TRBJ1-1	NA	NA	TGCGCCAGCAGCCAAGATTCACCGGCGGACACTGAAGCTTTCTTT	CASSQDSPADTEAFF
TRBV30	TRBJ1-2	NA	NA	TGTGCCTGGACCAGGACAGCTGGCTATGGCTACACCTTC	CAWTRTAGYGYTF
TRBV19	TRBJ1-1	NA	NA	TGTGCCAGTACCTCTTATTTCACTGAAGCTTTCTTT	CASTSYFTEAFF
TRBV14	TRBJ2-6	NA	TRBD1	TGTGCCAGCAGCCGGCAGGGGGCTGGGGCCAACGTCCTGACTTTC	CASSRQGAGANVLTF
TRBV10-2	TRBJ1-1	NA	NA	TGCGCCAGCAGTGAGCGGGTCGGGAACACTGAAGCTTTCTTT	CASSERVGNTEAFF
TRBV7-2	TRBJ1-1	NA	NA	TGTGCCAGCAGCTTTCACAGGGAACAAGCTTTCTTT	CASSFHREQAFF
TRBV7-6	TRBJ2-7	NA	TRBD2	TGTGCCAGCAGCTCCTCGGGGGGAGGGCCCTCCTACGAGCAGTACTTC	CASSSSGGGPSYEQYF
TRBV6-5	TRBJ2-3	NA	TRBD2	TGTGCCAGCAGTTCCGAAATAGCGGGAAGGACAGATACGCAGTATTTT	CASSSEIAGRTDTQYF
TRBV7-2	TRBJ1-1	NA	NA	TGTGCCAGCAGCTTAGCGCTAGGGGTGAACACTGAAGCTTTCTTT	CASSLALGVNTEAFF
TRBV25-1	TRBJ2-7	NA	TRBD1	TGTGCCAGCAGTGAATATGGTTGGGGGACAGGGGGCTACGAGCAGTACTTC	CASSEYGWGTGGYEQYF
TRBV30	TRBJ2-1	NA	TRBD2	TGTGCCGCCGATCCGGGACTAGCGGGGGAGGAGCAGTTCTTC	CAADPGLAGEEQFF
TRBV6-4	TRBJ2-1	NA	NA	TGTGCCAGCAGTGAGGACTCCTACAATGAGCAGTTCTTC	CASSEDSYNEQFF
TRBV6-5	TRBJ1-3	NA	NA	TGTGCCAGCGGGACCTCTGGAAACACCATATATTTT	CASGTSGNTIYF
TRBV29-1	TRBJ1-1	NA	TRBD1	TGCAGCGTACCCCAGGACAGGGACACTGAAGCTTTCTTT	CSVPQDRDTEAFF
TRBV6-5	TRBJ2-2	NA	NA	TGTGCCAGCAGTCCATCGGGGCGGTCGACCGGGGAGCTGTTTTTT	CASSPSGRSTGELFF
TRBV19	TRBJ2-7	NA	NA	TGTGCCAGTAGTAACAGAGGAGAGCAGTACTTC	CASSNRGEQYF
TRBV4-1	TRBJ1-1	NA	TRBD1	TGCGCCAGCAGCCAAGAACCACGACAGGGTGAAGCTTTCTTT	CASSQEPRQGEAFF
TRBV2	TRBJ1-1	once	TRBD1	TGTGCCAGCAGGTTACAGGGGGCTCGGACTGAAGCTTTCTTT	CASRLQGARTEAFF
TRBV7-9	TRBJ2-3	NA	NA	TGTGCCAGCAGCCGCACAGATACGCAGTATTTT	CASSRTDTQYF
TRBV28	TRBJ1-1	NA	NA	TGTGCCAGCAGTTTAAGATGGGGGAACACTGAAGCTTTCTTT	CASSLRWGNTEAFF
TRBV30	TRBJ2-5	NA	NA	TGTGCCTGGAGTGCCCTTCCGGACACCATAGAGACCCAGTACTTC	CAWSALPDTIETQYF
TRBV7-2	TRBJ1-2	NA	TRBD1	TGTGCCAGCAGCTTAGCTCAAAGTGGGACAGGGGGTGGCTACACCTTC	CASSLAQSGTGGGYTF
TRBV6-5	TRBJ1-4	NA	TRBD1	TGTGCCAGCAGTTACTCGGCATCGACAGGGAGTGAAAAACTGTTTTTT	CASSYSASTGSEKLFF
TRBV7-9	TRBJ1-1	few	NA	TGTGCCAGCAGCTCCCCTGATGAAAGGCGCTCGGGGAACACTGAAGCTTTCTTT	CASSSPDERRSGNTEAFF
TRBV30	TRBJ1-2	NA	NA	TGTGCCTGGAGTGTACGGGGCTATGGCTACACCTTC	CAWSVRGYGYTF
TRBV5-4	TRBJ2-1	NA	NA	TGTGCCAGCAGCTCCCTGACAGGGAGGAGCTCCTACAATGAGCAGTTCTTC	CASSSLTGRSSYNEQFF
TRBV5-1	TRBJ1-6	NA	NA	TGCGCCAGCAGCTTGGGGGCGTTTGGGAATTCACCCCTCCACTTT	CASSLGAFGNSPLHF
TRBV7-2	TRBJ2-7	NA	TRBD1	TGTGCCAGCAGCTTGGGACAGGGGGAAACCTACGAGCAGTACTTC	CASSLGQGETYEQYF
TRBV10-3	TRBJ2-5	NA	NA	TGTGCCATCAGTGACGGACAGTCTGAGACCCAGTACTTC	CAISDGQSETQYF
TRBV7-3	TRBJ2-1	NA	NA	TGTGCCAGCAGCTCTTACGGCCCTAGCTCCTACAATGAGCAGTTCTTC	CASSSYGPSSYNEQFF
TRBV2	TRBJ2-7	NA	TRBD2	TGTGCCAGACAGCGACTAGCGGGAACCTACGAGCAGTACTTC	CARQRLAGTYEQYF